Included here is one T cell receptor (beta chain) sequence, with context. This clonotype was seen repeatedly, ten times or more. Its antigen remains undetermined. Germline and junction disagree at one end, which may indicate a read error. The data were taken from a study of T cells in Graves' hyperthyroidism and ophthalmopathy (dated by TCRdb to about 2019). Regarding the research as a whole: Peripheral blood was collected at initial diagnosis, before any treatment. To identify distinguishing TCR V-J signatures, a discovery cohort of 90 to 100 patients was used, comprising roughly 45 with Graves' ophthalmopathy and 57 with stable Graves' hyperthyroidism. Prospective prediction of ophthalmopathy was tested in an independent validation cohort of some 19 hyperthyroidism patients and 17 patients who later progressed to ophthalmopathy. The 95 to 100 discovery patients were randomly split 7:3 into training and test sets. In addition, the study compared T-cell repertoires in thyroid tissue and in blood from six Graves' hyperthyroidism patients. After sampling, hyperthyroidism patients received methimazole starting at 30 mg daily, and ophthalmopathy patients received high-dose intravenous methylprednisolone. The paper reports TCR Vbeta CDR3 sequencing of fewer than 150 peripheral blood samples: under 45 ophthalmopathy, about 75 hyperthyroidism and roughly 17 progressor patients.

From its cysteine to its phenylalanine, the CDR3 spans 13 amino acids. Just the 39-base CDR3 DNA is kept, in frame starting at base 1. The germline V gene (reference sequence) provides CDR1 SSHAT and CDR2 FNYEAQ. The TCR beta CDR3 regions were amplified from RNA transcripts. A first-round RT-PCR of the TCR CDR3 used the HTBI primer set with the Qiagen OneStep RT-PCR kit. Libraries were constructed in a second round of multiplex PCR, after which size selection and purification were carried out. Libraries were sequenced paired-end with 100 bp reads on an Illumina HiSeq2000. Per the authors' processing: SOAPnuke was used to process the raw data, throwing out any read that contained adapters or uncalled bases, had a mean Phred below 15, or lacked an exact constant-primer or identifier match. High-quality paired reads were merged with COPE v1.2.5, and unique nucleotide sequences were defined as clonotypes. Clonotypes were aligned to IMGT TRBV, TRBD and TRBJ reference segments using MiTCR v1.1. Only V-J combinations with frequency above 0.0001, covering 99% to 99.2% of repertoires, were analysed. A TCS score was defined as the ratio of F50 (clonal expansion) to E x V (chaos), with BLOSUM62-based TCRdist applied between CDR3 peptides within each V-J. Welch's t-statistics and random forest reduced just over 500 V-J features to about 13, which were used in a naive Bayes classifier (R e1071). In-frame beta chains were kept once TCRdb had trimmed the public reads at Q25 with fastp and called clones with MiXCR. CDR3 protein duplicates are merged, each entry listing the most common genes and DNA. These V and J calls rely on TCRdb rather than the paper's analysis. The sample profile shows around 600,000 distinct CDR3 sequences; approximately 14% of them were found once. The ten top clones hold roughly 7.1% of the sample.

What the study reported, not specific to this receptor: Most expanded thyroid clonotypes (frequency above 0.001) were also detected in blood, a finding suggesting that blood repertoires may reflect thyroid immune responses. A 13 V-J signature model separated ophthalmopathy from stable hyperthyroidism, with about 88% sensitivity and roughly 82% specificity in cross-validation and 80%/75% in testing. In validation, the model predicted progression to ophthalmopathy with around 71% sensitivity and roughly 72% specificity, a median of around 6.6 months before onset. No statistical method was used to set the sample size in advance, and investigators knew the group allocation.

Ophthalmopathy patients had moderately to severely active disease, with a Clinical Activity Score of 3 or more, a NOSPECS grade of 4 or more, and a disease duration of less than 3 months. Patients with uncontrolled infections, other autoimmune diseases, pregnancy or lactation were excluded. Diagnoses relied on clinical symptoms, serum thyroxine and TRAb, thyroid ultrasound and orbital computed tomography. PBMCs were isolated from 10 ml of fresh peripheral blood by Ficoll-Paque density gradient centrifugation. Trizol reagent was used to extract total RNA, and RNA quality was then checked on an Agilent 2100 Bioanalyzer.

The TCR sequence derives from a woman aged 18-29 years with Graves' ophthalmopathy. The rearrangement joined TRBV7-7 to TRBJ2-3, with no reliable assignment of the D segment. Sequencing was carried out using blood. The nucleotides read TGTGCTAGCAGCCCTGGCCTCACAGATACGCAGTATTTT. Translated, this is CASSPGLTDTQYF.